The next 31 T cell receptor beta chains were all read from a single sample in a study of shared clonotypes between healthy human individuals. This table comes from immunoSEQ multiplex PCR, and its TCRdb copy is limited to in-frame clones, with some not included. The sample lists hundreds of thousands of clones, just over 90% occurring once. Selected positively for CCR7 and CD45RO-negative, naive CD8 cells excluded terminally differentiated effector memory CD45RA+ cells. Sequenced material: naive CD8+ T cells sorted from blood. The receptors were gathered from a man aged 25-45 years in good health.

The rearrangement links TRBV4-1 to TRBJ2-7; D is undetermined. V lost 0 bases and J lost 3, with 21 bases in between. The CDR3 spans 18 residues. In germline, CDR1 is MGHRA, CDR2 YSYEKL. CDR3 residues: CASSQDWVPRAWDYEQYF. CDR3 DNA sequence: TGCGCCAGCAGCCAAGATTGGGTTCCGCGAGCCTGGGACTACGAGCAGTACTTC.

This chain connects TRBV28 to TRBJ2-1; TRBD2 aligns across 10 bases. Looked up from germline, CDR1 is MDHEN and CDR2 is SYDVKM. The CDR3 contains 19 residues. J was trimmed by 3 bases and V by 2 bases; bases with no gene match: 13. The CDR3 is CASSLIDQASGSNYNEQFF. The CDR3 DNA is TGTGCCAGCAGTTTAATCGATCAGGCTAGCGGGAGTAACTACAATGAGCAGTTCTTC.

The V and J genes are TRBV10-1 and TRBJ2-1; unclear D gene. Trimming cost V 3 bases and J 6 bases, with 9 bases left between them. The CDR3 has 13 amino acids. Germline V gives CDR1 WNHNN, CDR2 SYGVQD (reference sequence). CDR3 amino acids: CASSEDSPNEQFF. Written as DNA, the CDR3 is TGCGCCAGCAGTGAAGACTCTCCCAATGAGCAGTTCTTC.

This chain links TRBV19 with TRBJ2-1, with 11 positions matching TRBD2. CDR1 and CDR2 from the germline V gene are LNHDA and SQIVND (reference sequence). This CDR3 is built from 16 residues. The junction had 2 bases not matched to a gene; V was cut back by 1 base and J by 3 bases. The CDR3 coding sequence is TGTGCCAGTAGTATAGCCCTAGCGGGAGGCTACAATGAGCAGTTCTTC. This encodes CASSIALAGGYNEQFF.

This chain uses TRBV4-3 with TRBJ2-7; D may be TRBD2 (5 bases). CDR3 length: 15 residues. CDR1 LGHNA and CDR2 YSLEER come from the germline V gene. Trimming took off 2 bases at V and 2 bases at J, with 13 bases between the two ends. CDR3 residues: CASSQSRDSTYEQYF. The CDR3 DNA is TGCGCCAGCAGCCAAAGCCGGGATTCCACCTACGAGCAGTACTTC.

The table lists this clone with a count of one. The rearrangement links TRBV19 to TRBJ1-5; TRBD1 agrees at 10 bases. Germline CDR1 is LNHDA and CDR2 is SQIVND (reference sequence). This CDR3 spans 15 amino acids. The junction had 11 bases not matched to a gene; V was cut back by 6 bases and J by 9 bases. For the CDR3, the DNA is TGTGCCAGTAGCTATGACAGGGGGCCCCTCCGGCCCCAGCATTTT. Translation: CASSYDRGPLRPQHF.

The CDR3 DNA reads as TGTGCCAGCAGCTCTTCCGCCGCAGCCGGGGAGCTGTTTTTT. Its translation: CASSSSAAAGELFF. This sequence joins TRBV13 and TRBJ2-2; D remains ambiguous. From germline, CDR1 is PRHDT and CDR2 FYEKMQ (reference sequence). This CDR3 contains 14 residues. The germline V and J ends were trimmed by 4 bases and 6 bases, with 12 bases remaining between them.

The chain recombines TRBV5-4 with TRBJ2-7; D is unresolved. Germline loops: CDR1 SGHNT, CDR2 YYREEE (reference sequence). The CDR3 is 14 residues long. Trimming shortened V by 5 bases and J by 2 bases, and 14 bases separated the two germline ends. The CDR3 bases are TGTGCCAGCAGGTCCGGAGACGTTACCTACGAGCAGTACTTC. Its protein is CASRSGDVTYEQYF.

The chain recombines TRBV4-3 with TRBJ2-1; 10 nucleotides align to TRBD2. J was trimmed by 7 bases and V by 4 bases; bases with no gene match: 7. There are 15 residues in the CDR3. Germline CDR1 is LGHNA and CDR2 is YSLEER. CDR3 DNA sequence: TGCGCCAGCAGCCCAAGCGGGAGGGCCTTGAATGAGCAGTTCTTC. The encoded protein is CASSPSGRALNEQFF.

J is TRBJ1-1 and V is TRBV6-1, with TRBD1 matching 8 bases. The ends lost 7 bases at V and 1 base at J; junction bases unmatched: 5. Germline V CDR1 and CDR2: MNHNS, SASEGT. The CDR3 length is 14 residues. DNA for the CDR3: TGTGCCAGCATCCCTCAGGGGGCGAACACTGAAGCTTTCTTT. Amino acid sequence: CASIPQGANTEAFF.

For the CDR3, the DNA is TGTGCCAGCAGTCCGGCATACCTGGGCGACATTCAGTACTTC. It yields the protein CASSPAYLGDIQYF. The V and J genes are TRBV27 and TRBJ2-4, with D hard to call. This CDR3 has 14 amino acids. V dropped 5 bases and J dropped 8 bases, with 16 bases sitting between them. From germline, CDR1 is MNHEY and CDR2 SMNVEV (reference sequence).

This chain links TRBV7-2 with TRBJ2-7, with TRBD1 as a possible D gene (5 bases). The CDR3 totals 16 residues. Germline V gene lookup returns CDR1 SGHTA and CDR2 FQGNSA. The V end was cut by 5 bases, the J end by 0 bases, with 17 bases between. The CDR3 nucleotides are TGTGCCAGCAGCCCAGCATGGGGCAGGAGCTCCTACGAGCAGTACTTC. It specifies CASSPAWGRSSYEQYF.

This chain connects TRBV5-1 to TRBJ2-7; 13 nucleotides agree with TRBD2. The J segment lost 0 bases and the V segment lost 1 base, leaving 10 bases of the junction unmatched. Germline lookup yields CDR1 SGHRS and CDR2 YFSETQ. CDR3 size: 19 residues. The CDR3 is CASSLSRTSGSFGSYEQYF. In DNA form, the CDR3 reads TGCGCCAGCAGCTTGTCTAGGACTAGCGGGAGTTTTGGCTCCTACGAGCAGTACTTC.

J is TRBJ2-7 and V is TRBV28, with TRBD2 as a possible D gene (6 bases). Germline V gives CDR1 MDHEN, CDR2 SYDVKM. The CDR3 runs 15 residues. The V end was cut by 3 bases, the J end by 4 bases, with 16 bases between. CDR3: CASSFGLAPSYEQYF. Here the CDR3 DNA reads TGTGCCAGCAGTTTTGGCCTAGCGCCAAGTTACGAGCAGTACTTC.

The rearrangement links TRBV5-6 to TRBJ1-2, with a tentative D call TRBD1 (5 bases). V was clipped by 4 bases and J by 4 bases, with 14 bases between them. The CDR3 extends over 14 amino acids. The germline V gene has CDR1 SGHDT and CDR2 YYEEEE. The CDR3 is CASSAGPGGYGYTF. For the CDR3, the DNA is TGTGCCAGCAGCGCGGGACCGGGGGGCTATGGCTACACCTTC.

The chain has TRBV28 and TRBJ2-7, with D uncertain. Germline V gene lookup returns CDR1 MDHEN and CDR2 SYDVKM. The CDR3 has 12 residues. Trimming removed 5 bases from V and 4 bases from J, with 9 bases in between. The CDR3 DNA reads TGTGCCAGCAGTGCCGAAGATTACGAGCAGTACTTC. This gives the protein CASSAEDYEQYF.

This sequence joins TRBV29-1 and TRBJ1-1; D possibly corresponds to TRBD1 (6 bases). Germline values: CDR1 SQVTM, CDR2 ANQGSEA. V was shortened by 5 bases and J by 1 base, with 23 bases between the two germline ends. CDR3 length equals 17 residues. CDR3 DNA sequence: TGCAGCGTTCCTTCCAGGGGAAGTTCGTTGGGGAACACTGAAGCTTTCTTT. It codes for CSVPSRGSSLGNTEAFF.

This clone occurred once. J is TRBJ1-5 and V is TRBV15, with 7 bases lining up with TRBD1. The junction had 5 bases not matched to a gene; V was cut back by 5 bases and J by 7 bases. The CDR3 runs to 13 residues. CDR1 and CDR2 from the germline V gene are LNHNV and YYDKDF (reference sequence). The CDR3 loop reads CATSEDRRQPQHF. As DNA, the CDR3 is TGTGCCACCAGCGAGGACAGGCGCCAGCCCCAGCATTTT.

The chain combines TRBV6-5 with TRBJ1-5, with 8 bases matching TRBD1. Trimming removed 5 bases from V and 10 bases from J; junction bases left unmatched: 7. The CDR3 totals 13 residues. Per germline, CDR1 MNHEY and CDR2 SVGAGI. The CDR3 region is CASSITGGGPQHF. The CDR3 DNA follows: TGTGCCAGCAGTATCACAGGGGGGGGCCCCCAGCATTTT.

J is TRBJ2-3 and V is TRBV5-4, with D tentatively TRBD2 (8 bases). This CDR3 is built from 17 residues. Germline V gene sequence: CDR1 SGHNT, CDR2 YYREEE (reference sequence). V shed 2 bases and J shed 8 bases, with 24 bases lying between them. For the CDR3, the DNA is TGTGCCAGCAGCTTAGCGGGGGACAGTTTCATGGTTGGTACGCAGTATTTT. Translated: CASSLAGDSFMVGTQYF.

V usage is TRBV7-6 and J usage is TRBJ1-5, with 7 bases aligning to TRBD1. This CDR3 has 13 amino acids. Germline lookup yields CDR1 SGHVS and CDR2 FNYEAQ. The V and J ends lost 7 bases and 2 bases, in that order; junction bases with no gene match: 2. CDR3 nucleotides: TGTGCCAGCACCACAGGGGGCAATCAGCCCCAGCATTTT. Translation: CASTTGGNQPQHF.

The chain employs TRBV6-5 and TRBJ2-2, with no clear D. The CDR3 spans 14 residues. From germline, CDR1 is MNHEY and CDR2 SVGAGI. V was shortened by 0 bases and J by 7 bases, with 9 bases between the two germline ends. In DNA form, the CDR3 reads TGTGCCAGCAGTTACTCTTTGGGTAACGGGGAGCTGTTTTTT. The encoded protein is CASSYSLGNGELFF.

Note on this clone: The same CDR3 arises from other DNA sequences in this sample as well. CDR3 in amino acids: CASSLAGNEAFF. The CDR3 bases are TGTGCCAGCAGTTTGGCGGGGAATGAAGCTTTCTTT. The chain joins TRBV28 to TRBJ1-1, with D uncertain. CDR1 and CDR2 (germline): MDHEN, SYDVKM. Trimming pared 3 bases from V and 7 bases from J, leaving 9 bases between. This CDR3 spans 12 amino acids.

This clone was seen more than once but under ten times. J is TRBJ1-2 and V is TRBV27, with a weak D call TRBD1 (5 bases). The CDR3 is 12 residues long. Germline-derived CDR1 and CDR2 are MNHEY and SMNVEV (reference sequence). V was trimmed by 7 bases and J by 7 bases, leaving 13 bases between them. The CDR3 region is CASKQGLGGYTF. The CDR3 DNA sequence: TGTGCCAGCAAGCAGGGACTAGGTGGCTACACCTTC.

This clone was detected once. The chain recombines TRBV25-1 with TRBJ1-1; 9 bases fit TRBD1. The CDR3 is 15 amino acids. Unmatched junction bases numbered 7, after V lost 4 bases and J lost 4 bases. Germline lookup yields CDR1 MGHDK and CDR2 SYGVNS. CDR3 sequence reads: CASSVSGQGVTEAFF. The DNA for the CDR3 is TGTGCCAGCAGTGTATCGGGACAGGGCGTCACTGAAGCTTTCTTT.

A note on this clone: Other DNA variants within this sample encode the same CDR3. The chain employs TRBV10-1 and TRBJ2-3; D gene unclear. Trimming pared 0 bases from V and 0 bases from J, leaving 1 base between. There are 13 residues in the CDR3. The germline gives CDR1 WNHNN, CDR2 SYGVQD (reference sequence). The chain's CDR3 is CASSESSTDTQYF. The CDR3 DNA follows: TGCGCCAGCAGTGAGTCCAGCACAGATACGCAGTATTTT.

This chain connects TRBV7-9 to TRBJ2-3, with D possibly TRBD1 on 6 matching bases. The CDR3 runs to 17 residues. Trimming took 5 bases from V and 5 from J, leaving 23 bases between them. Germline values: CDR1 SEHNR, CDR2 FQNEAQ (reference sequence). The CDR3 nucleotides read TGTGCCAGCAGCATACCCCGGGACACGGAAACACGAGATACGCAGTATTTT. It codes for CASSIPRDTETRDTQYF.

With regard to this clone: Relative to the germline gene, one junction end is altered; a read error may explain this. The chain combines TRBV29-1 with TRBJ2-1, with D possibly being TRBD2 (7 bases). Germline CDR1 reads SQVTM; CDR2 reads ANQGSEA. The CDR3 totals 13 residues. This chain's CDR3 is CTVLGGAYNEQFF. CDR3 nucleotide sequence: TGCACCGTTCTTGGGGGGGCATACAATGAGCAGTTCTTC.

CDR3 nucleotide sequence: TGTGCCAGCACCCTGTCGGGTTGGGGGTATGGGAGCAATCAGCCCCAGCATTTT. It translates to CASTLSGWGYGSNQPQHF. The chain carries TRBV5-6 and TRBJ1-5; weak D call: TRBD1 (5 bases). CDR3 size: 18 residues. From germline, CDR1 is SGHDT and CDR2 YYEEEE. With 6 bases removed from V and 1 base from J, the gap between germline ends came to 23 bases.

This clone has only one observation. The chain employs TRBV7-8 and TRBJ2-7, with 8 bases lining up with TRBD2. The CDR3 has 15 residues. Germline V gives CDR1 SGHVS, CDR2 FQNEAQ. J lost 2 bases, V lost 2 bases, and 5 bases had no gene match. CDR3 DNA sequence: TGTGCCAGCAGCTTACTCAGCGGGAGCACCTACGAGCAGTACTTC. This gives the protein CASSLLSGSTYEQYF. The full variable domain, with the rest looked up from reference TRBV7-8 and TRBJ2-7, is GAGVSQSPRYKVAKRGQDVALRCDPISGHVSLFWYQQALGQGPEFLTYFQNEAQLDKSGLPSDRFFAERPEGSVSTLKIQRTQQEDSAVYLCASSLLSGSTYEQYFGPGTRLTVT.

This rearrangement joins TRBV9 to TRBJ2-3, with 7 bases lining up with TRBD2. V lost 0 bases to trimming and J lost 3 bases; unmatched junction nucleotides: 7. CDR3 length: 16 residues. In germline, CDR1 is SGDLS, CDR2 YYNGEE. CDR3 DNA: TGTGCCAGCAGCGTAGCGGGGGGAGATGTGACAGATACGCAGTATTTT. This gives the protein CASSVAGGDVTDTQYF.